Listed here are 25 T cell receptor beta chains from one sample, sequenced in a study of shared clonotypes between healthy human individuals. Profiled with immunoSEQ multiplex PCR; TCRdb holds only in-frame clones, not every one. The repertoire includes about 2.4 million clones, under 95% of them detected once, and roughly 0.36% sits in the top ten. Sequencing was performed on naive CD4+ T cells from PBMCs. As to subset: CD45RA+ positively selected. All receptors come from a man aged 18 to 29 in good health. Some clones in this sample may be carry-over from other donors' samples.

Only one count was recorded for this clone. This chain joins TRBV28 and TRBJ1-3; TRBD1 matches 7 bases. V dropped 5 bases and J dropped 3; count of bases not matched to a gene: 10. This CDR3 spans 16 amino acids. Germline-derived CDR1 and CDR2 are MDHEN and SYDVKM. This CDR3 is CASSTGGGGDGNTIYF. CDR3 in DNA: TGTGCCAGCAGTACTGGAGGGGGCGGAGATGGAAACACCATATATTTT. The full variable domain, with the rest looked up from reference TRBV28 and TRBJ1-3, is DVKVTQSSRYLVKRTGEKVFLECVQDMDHENMFWYRQDPGLGLRLIYFSYDVKMKEKGDIPEGYSVSREKKERFSLILESASTNQTSMYLCASSTGGGGDGNTIYFGEGSWLTVV.

As regards this clone: Other DNA sequences in this sample translate to the same CDR3. The rearrangement links TRBV5-1 to TRBJ2-7, with 7 bases fitting TRBD2. After removal of 0 bases from V and 7 bases from J, the junction contained 10 bases not matched to a gene. This CDR3 is 15 amino acids long. Germline lookup yields CDR1 SGHRS and CDR2 YFSETQ. The CDR3 DNA reads TGCGCCAGCAGCTTGGCCGGGGAGGGGACCCGGGAGCAGTACTTC. Its protein is CASSLAGEGTREQYF. Full variable domain (missing parts from reference TRBV5-1 and TRBJ2-7): KAGVTQTPRYLIKTRGQQVTLSCSPISGHRSVSWYQQTPGQGLQFLFEYFSETQRNKGNFPGRFSGRQFSNSRSEMNVSTLELGDSALYLCASSLAGEGTREQYFGPGTRLTVT.

This sequence joins TRBV6-6 and TRBJ1-3; tentative D call: TRBD1 (5 bases). The CDR3 is 14 residues long. Trimming cost V 7 bases and J 6 bases, with 16 bases left between them. CDR1 is MNHNY, CDR2 SVGAGI, per germline (reference sequence). The CDR3 reads CASIGTLIKNTIYF. The CDR3 DNA reads TGTGCCAGCATTGGGACGCTCATAAAAAACACCATATATTTT.

V gene TRBV6-1 combines with J gene TRBJ2-1, with 7 bases that match TRBD1. With 2 bases clipped from V and 8 bases from J, the junction kept 0 bases outside the gene matches. This CDR3 has 12 residues. CDR1 and CDR2 (germline): MNHNS, SASEGT. The CDR3 region is CASSERGHEQFF. The CDR3 bases are TGTGCCAGCAGTGAAAGGGGGCATGAGCAGTTCTTC.

The gene calls are TRBV5-1 and TRBJ2-5; D is possibly TRBD1 (6 bases). The germline gives CDR1 SGHRS, CDR2 YFSETQ. V gave up 6 bases and J gave up 5 bases, with 14 bases separating them. The CDR3 has 13 residues. The CDR3 coding sequence is TGCGCCAGCACACAGGGCTCCCCCGAGACCCAGTACTTC. This codes for CASTQGSPETQYF.

V is TRBV14 and J is TRBJ2-5; D might be TRBD1 or TRBD2, each matching 5 bases. V lost 1 base and J 5 bases, leaving 14 bases between the germline ends. The CDR3 spans 15 residues. Germline values: CDR1 SGHDN, CDR2 FVKESK. CDR3 residues: CASSQGDPRGETQYF. CDR3 DNA: TGTGCCAGCAGCCAAGGGGACCCCCGTGGGGAGACCCAGTACTTC. Drawing the rest from reference TRBV14 and TRBJ2-5, the complete variable domain is EAGVTQFPSHSVIEKGQTVTLRCDPISGHDNLYWYRRVMGKEIKFLLHFVKESKQDESGMPNNRFLAERTGGTYSTLKVQPAELEDSGVYFCASSQGDPRGETQYFGPGTRLLVL.

The chain has TRBV21-1 and TRBJ1-5. TRBV21-1 is assigned pseudogene status. CDR3 length: 17 amino acids. As DNA, the CDR3 is TGTGCCAGCAGCGCCCGGGGCAGAGGAGGATGCAATCAGCCCCAGCATTTT. Amino acids: CASSARGRGGCNQPQHF.

The rearrangement links TRBV6-1 to TRBJ1-5; D unclear. Trimming stripped 8 bases from V and 0 bases from J, with 8 bases between. CDR1 MNHNS and CDR2 SASEGT come from the germline V gene. The CDR3 sequence is 13 residues long. CDR3 DNA sequence: TGTGCCAGCGTGGTGAATAGCAATCAGCCCCAGCATTTT. This codes for CASVVNSNQPQHF.

The chain carries TRBV5-6 and TRBJ2-5, with D uncertain. This CDR3 region has 14 residues. V was pared by 0 bases and J by 4 bases, with 10 bases between. CDR1 SGHDT and CDR2 YYEEEE come from the germline V gene. In DNA, the CDR3 is TGTGCCAGCAGCTTGGGTGGTGGTGGAGAGACCCAGTACTTC. Translated, it gives CASSLGGGGETQYF.

The CDR3 reads CASSPGGSGGGEQYF. In nucleotides, the CDR3 is TGTGCCAGCAGCCCTGGGGGGTCCGGCGGGGGCGAGCAGTACTTC. V and J are TRBV28 and TRBJ2-7, with 7 bases identical to TRBD2. Looked up from germline, CDR1 is MDHEN and CDR2 is SYDVKM. CDR3 size: 15 residues. After removal of 6 bases from V and 6 bases from J, the junction contained 14 bases not matched to a gene.

V and J are TRBV7-3 and TRBJ2-6; unclear D gene. V was clipped by 2 bases and J by 4 bases, with 12 bases between them. This CDR3 spans 16 amino acids. The germline CDR1 and CDR2 sequences are SGHTA and FQGTGA. The CDR3 loop reads CASSLLSQTGANVLTF. In DNA, the CDR3 is TGTGCCAGCAGCTTACTGTCCCAAACCGGGGCCAACGTCCTGACTTTC.

The chain is built from TRBV6-6 and TRBJ2-7; 13 bases align to TRBD2. Germline V gene sequence: CDR1 MNHNY, CDR2 SVGAGI (reference sequence). This CDR3 spans 15 amino acids. V lost 6 bases to trimming and J lost 1 base; unmatched junction nucleotides: 3. The CDR3 nucleotides read TGTGCCAGCAGGGGACTAGCGGGACAATCCTACGAGCAGTACTTC. This encodes CASRGLAGQSYEQYF.

This chain uses TRBV29-1 with TRBJ2-3; 7 nucleotides match TRBD1. Trimming removed 6 bases from V and 2 bases from J; junction bases left unmatched: 14. Germline V lookup: CDR1 SQVTM, CDR2 ANQGSEA. The CDR3 runs 16 residues. CDR3 bases: TGCAGCGTCTGCACACCTCTGACAGGGCCCACAGATACGCAGTATTTT. Translated: CSVCTPLTGPTDTQYF.

The rearrangement joins TRBV19 to TRBJ1-1, with a tentative D call TRBD1 (5 bases). The CDR3 covers 13 residues. Germline V gene sequence: CDR1 LNHDA, CDR2 SQIVND (reference sequence). The V end lost 5 bases, the J end lost 2 bases, and 9 bases lay between the germline ends. As DNA, the CDR3 is TGTGCCAGTAGTCCCCGGGACAACACTGAAGCTTTCTTT. This gives the protein CASSPRDNTEAFF.

The V call is TRBV19, the J call TRBJ2-2; tentatively, D is TRBD1 (6 bases). From germline, CDR1 is LNHDA and CDR2 SQIVND (reference sequence). This CDR3 region has 14 residues. The V end was cut by 8 bases, the J end by 1 base, with 11 bases between. CDR3 in DNA: TGTGCCAGTTCTGGACAGAGGAACACCGGGGAGCTGTTTTTT. This encodes CASSGQRNTGELFF. Full variable domain (remainder filled in from reference TRBV19 and TRBJ2-2): DGGITQSPKYLFRKEGQNVTLSCEQNLNHDAMYWYRQDPGQGLRLIYYSQIVNDFQKGDIAEGYSVSREKKESFPLTVTSAQKNPTAFYLCASSGQRNTGELFFGEGSRLTVL.

The genes are TRBV15 and TRBJ2-5; 11 nucleotides line up with TRBD2. The J call could be wrong; TRBJ2-7 is a better fit for the DNA end. The CDR3 length is 16 residues. Looked up from germline, CDR1 is LNHNV and CDR2 is YYDKDF (reference sequence). The CDR3 bases are TGTGCCACCAGCAAACGGCTAGCGGGAGGCCTCTACGAGCAGTACTTC. Its protein is CATSKRLAGGLYEQYF.

The V call is TRBV9, the J call TRBJ1-1; a possible D gene is TRBD1 (5 bases). V dropped 4 bases and J dropped 0 bases, with 16 bases sitting between them. The CDR3 contains 16 residues. From germline, CDR1 is SGDLS and CDR2 YYNGEE. DNA for the CDR3: TGTGCCAGCAGCCCTAGGGGAGGACAACTGAACACTGAAGCTTTCTTT. Translation gives CASSPRGGQLNTEAFF.

V gene TRBV5-1 combines with J gene TRBJ2-3, with D perhaps TRBD2 (5 bases). Per germline, CDR1 SGHRS and CDR2 YFSETQ. The CDR3 spans 17 residues. V lost 0 bases, J lost 5 bases, and 19 bases lay in between. The DNA of the CDR3 is TGCGCCAGCAGCTTGGGTCTAGCCCCATTCCCCGAAGATACGCAGTATTTT. It encodes CASSLGLAPFPEDTQYF.

This clone was detected only once. Other nucleotide sequences in the sample specify the same CDR3. The J gene is TRBJ2-3, the V gene TRBV30; unclear D gene. CDR3 length equals 13 residues. The V end lost 0 bases, the J end lost 3 bases, and 7 bases lay between the germline ends. Per the germline V gene, CDR1 is GTSNPN and CDR2 is SVGIG (reference sequence). The CDR3 nucleotides read TGTGCCTGGAGTGTACTAAGTACAGATACGCAGTATTTT. This translates into CAWSVLSTDTQYF. The full variable domain, rest sourced from reference TRBV30 and TRBJ2-3, is SQTIHQWPATLVQPVGSPLSLECTVEGTSNPNLYWYRQAAGRGLQLLFYSVGIGQISSEVPQNLSASRPQDRQFILSSKKLLLSDSGFYLCAWSVLSTDTQYFGPGTRLTVL.

The genes are TRBV28 and TRBJ2-1, with D perhaps matching TRBD2 (5 bases). CDR1 is MDHEN, CDR2 SYDVKM, per germline. The V end was cut by 4 bases, the J end by 4 bases, with 11 bases between. The CDR3 is 14 amino acids. CDR3 region: CASSSPGGYNEQFF. DNA for the CDR3: TGTGCCAGCAGTTCCCCAGGCGGGTACAATGAGCAGTTCTTC. The whole variable domain, filled in from reference TRBV28 and TRBJ2-1, reads DVKVTQSSRYLVKRTGEKVFLECVQDMDHENMFWYRQDPGLGLRLIYFSYDVKMKEKGDIPEGYSVSREKKERFSLILESASTNQTSMYLCASSSPGGYNEQFFGPGTRLTVL.

The chain is built from TRBV11-2 and TRBJ2-5; D is tentatively TRBD1 or TRBD2 (5 bases each). This CDR3 comprises 13 residues. Germline lookup yields CDR1 SGHAT and CDR2 FQNNGV. Trimming pared 6 bases from V and 5 bases from J, leaving 13 bases between. Written as DNA, the CDR3 is TGTGCCAGCAGTCGACAGAGGGAGGAGACCCAGTACTTC. Translating it yields CASSRQREETQYF. Using reference TRBV11-2 and TRBJ2-5 for the parts outside the CDR3, the full variable domain is EAGVAQSPRYKIIEKRQSVAFWCNPISGHATLYWYQQILGQGPKLLIQFQNNGVVDDSQLPKDRFSAERLKGVDSTLKIQPAKLEDSAVYLCASSRQREETQYFGPGTRLLVL.

About this clone: The sample contains more than one DNA sequence encoding this CDR3. The chain recombines TRBV5-1 with TRBJ2-3, with a possible D match to TRBD1 (6 bases). Trimming took off 3 bases at V and 2 bases at J, with 10 bases between the two ends. This CDR3 comprises 14 residues. The germline gives CDR1 SGHRS, CDR2 YFSETQ. The CDR3 region has the DNA TGCGCCAGCAGCTCGCAGGGGCTCACAGATACGCAGTATTTT. Amino acid sequence: CASSSQGLTDTQYF. The complete variable domain, with remaining parts taken from reference TRBV5-1 and TRBJ2-3, reads KAGVTQTPRYLIKTRGQQVTLSCSPISGHRSVSWYQQTPGQGLQFLFEYFSETQRNKGNFPGRFSGRQFSNSRSEMNVSTLELGDSALYLCASSSQGLTDTQYFGPGTRLTVL.

Comments on this clone: Other DNA sequences in the same sample also yield this CDR3. The rearrangement links TRBV5-4 to TRBJ2-3; D uncertain. V lost 0 bases, J lost 3 bases, and 5 bases lay in between. Germline-derived CDR1 and CDR2 are SGHNT and YYREEE (reference sequence). The CDR3 sequence is 13 residues long. CDR3 sequence: CASSLAGTDTQYF. The CDR3 nucleotides are TGTGCCAGCAGCTTGGCCGGAACAGATACGCAGTATTTT.

The chain links TRBV6-1 to TRBJ1-1, with 7 bases matching TRBD1. This CDR3 has 14 residues. With V trimmed by 5 bases and J by 5 bases, 8 bases remained unmatched. Germline-derived CDR1 and CDR2 are MNHNS and SASEGT. CDR3: CASSPMTGSTEAFF. The DNA for the CDR3 is TGTGCCAGCAGTCCAATGACAGGGTCTACTGAAGCTTTCTTT.

The CDR3 DNA is TGTGCCAGCAGGCAGGGAGGAACGAGCAATCAGCCCCAGCATTTT. This gives the protein CASRQGGTSNQPQHF. The chain employs TRBV6-1 and TRBJ1-5; D may be TRBD1 (5 bases). This CDR3 comprises 15 residues. Germline CDR1 MNHNS, CDR2 SASEGT. The V and J ends lost 6 bases and 1 base respectively, with 13 bases between them.